This TCR beta chain emerged from a study of control samples from healthy donors and cancer patients. Only in-frame clones appear in the TCRdb table, and some are missing; sequencing was by immunoSEQ multiplex PCR. This table holds under 80,000 clones, 93% found once. CDR1 KGHSH and CDR2 LQKENI come from the germline V gene. This CDR3 is built from 16 residues. The V gene lost 4 bases and the J gene lost 3 bases, with 16 bases spanning the gap. Only a few counts were recorded for this clone. This receptor was obtained from a middle-aged woman with lung cancer. The V gene is TRBV18, the J gene TRBJ2-4, with D hard to call. Sample: PBMCs. In DNA form, the CDR3 reads TGTGCCAGCTCACAGGCCCCCGCTGGGGTCAAAAACATTCAGTACTTC. This gives the protein CASSQAPAGVKNIQYF.